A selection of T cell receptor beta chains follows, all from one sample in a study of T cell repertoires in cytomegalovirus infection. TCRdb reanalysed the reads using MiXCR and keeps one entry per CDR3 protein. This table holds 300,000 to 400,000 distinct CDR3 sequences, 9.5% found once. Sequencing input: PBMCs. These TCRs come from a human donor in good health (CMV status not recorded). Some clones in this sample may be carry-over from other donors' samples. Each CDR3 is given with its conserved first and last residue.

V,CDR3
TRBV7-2,CASSLTGIGTEAFF
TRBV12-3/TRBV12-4,CASSPRGSGGQETQYF
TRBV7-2,CASSWASQGSADTQYF
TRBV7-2,CASSLVATSGRNEQFF
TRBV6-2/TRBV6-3,CASSYRRPHYEQYF
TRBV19,CASSIRLVAATDTQYF
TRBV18,CASSQTSGNTIYF
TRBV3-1,CASSPELGGESRAEQFF
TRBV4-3,CASSQVQALDTQYF
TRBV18,CASSSDGRMNTEAFF
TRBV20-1,CSAPPPGRADTQYF
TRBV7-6,CASSLGYSGINEQFF
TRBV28,CASSFKGLASYEQYF
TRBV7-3,CASSLNGQSMNTEAFF
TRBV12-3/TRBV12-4,CASSFRGVHNNSPLHF
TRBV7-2,CASSPHHSQGVEAFF
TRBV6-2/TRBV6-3,CASSSPGQTVGQYF
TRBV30,CAWSIGTSSTDTQYF
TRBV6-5,CASSYSETGGWGYTF
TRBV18,CASSLAVALGELFF
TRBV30,CAWSSPPGVLPYEQYF
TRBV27,CASSSLPVGGSYEQYF
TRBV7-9,CASSLAGGPSTQYF
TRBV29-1,CSVEERTSPFEQYF
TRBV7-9,CASSSTGEPGDIQYF
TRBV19,CASTRRRGFESNEQFF